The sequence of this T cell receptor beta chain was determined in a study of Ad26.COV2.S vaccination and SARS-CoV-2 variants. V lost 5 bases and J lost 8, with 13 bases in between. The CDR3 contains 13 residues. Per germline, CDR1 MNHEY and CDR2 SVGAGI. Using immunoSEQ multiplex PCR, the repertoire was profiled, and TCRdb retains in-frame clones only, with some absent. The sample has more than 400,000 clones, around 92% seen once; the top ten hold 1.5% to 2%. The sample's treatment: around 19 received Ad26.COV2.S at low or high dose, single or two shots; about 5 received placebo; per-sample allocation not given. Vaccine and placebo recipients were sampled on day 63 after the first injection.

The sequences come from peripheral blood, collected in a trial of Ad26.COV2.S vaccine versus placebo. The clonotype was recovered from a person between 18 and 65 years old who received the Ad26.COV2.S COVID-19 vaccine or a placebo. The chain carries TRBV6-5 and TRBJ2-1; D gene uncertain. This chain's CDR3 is CASSPYDTDEQFF. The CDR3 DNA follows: TGTGCCAGCAGTCCGTACGACACGGATGAGCAGTTCTTC.